A single sample is the source of the 26 T cell receptor beta chains below, sequenced in a study of blood T cell repertoires in COVID-19. The data were produced by immunoSEQ multiplex PCR, yet TCRdb's version contains in-frame clones alone and is incomplete. The table lists approximately 180,000 clones, 80% to 90% of them singletons. Sample: peripheral blood. The receptors were sampled from a man between 60 and 70 years old with acute or convalescent COVID-19.

The chain has TRBV5-1 and TRBJ2-1; maybe TRBD2 (5 bases). V lost 1 base to trimming and J lost 5 bases, with 13 bases between them. The CDR3 is 15 amino acids. The germline V gene has CDR1 SGHRS and CDR2 YFSETQ. The CDR3 nucleotides are TGCGCCAGCAGCTTGCCGGGGTATTCTAACAATGAGCAGTTCTTC. It specifies CASSLPGYSNNEQFF.

The chain has TRBV7-6 and TRBJ2-1, with 7 bases lining up with TRBD2. The germline V gene has CDR1 SGHVS and CDR2 FNYEAQ. This CDR3 spans 17 amino acids. The V gene end was trimmed by 3 bases and the J gene end by 1 base; junction bases not matched to a gene: 9. The CDR3 sequence: CASSFSSGGSSYNEQFF. The DNA of the CDR3 is TGTGCCAGCAGCTTTAGCTCGGGCGGGAGTTCCTACAATGAGCAGTTCTTC.

The chain has TRBV28 and TRBJ1-6; maybe TRBD1 (6 bases). The CDR3 covers 14 residues. The V gene lost 6 bases and the J gene lost 10 bases, with 16 bases spanning the gap. The germline V gene encodes CDR1 MDHEN and CDR2 SYDVKM. CDR3 bases: TGTGCCAGCAGCAGCACAGGGCTAAGCTCACCCCTCCACTTT. Amino acid sequence: CASSSTGLSSPLHF.

The rearrangement uses TRBV4-3 and TRBJ2-3; a weak D match, TRBD2 (6 bases). The CDR3 spans 15 residues. V dropped 0 bases and J dropped 8 bases, with 15 bases sitting between them. Germline lookup yields CDR1 LGHNA and CDR2 YSLEER. CDR3 DNA sequence: TGCGCCAGCAGCCAAGAAGGAGGGAGTGGTGGTACGCAGTATTTT. Protein sequence: CASSQEGGSGGTQYF.

The V gene is TRBV28, the J gene TRBJ1-4, with 7 positions matching TRBD1. The trim removed 8 bases at V and 8 bases at J, leaving 11 bases unmatched. The germline gives CDR1 MDHEN, CDR2 SYDVKM. The CDR3 sequence is 14 residues long. The CDR3 coding sequence is TGTGCCAGCCTGGGGGGACAGAGACAAGAAAAACTGTTTTTT. Translated: CASLGGQRQEKLFF.

This clone was counted once. This chain connects TRBV7-9 to TRBJ2-1; 10 positions agree with TRBD2. The CDR3 extends over 16 amino acids. J gave up 9 bases and V 5 bases, and 13 bases lay outside the gene matches. Germline-derived CDR1 and CDR2 are SEHNR and FQNEAQ (reference sequence). The chain's CDR3 is CASSPWGAGGKAEQFF. In DNA, the CDR3 is TGTGCCAGCAGCCCCTGGGGAGCGGGAGGGAAGGCTGAGCAGTTCTTC.

The chain carries TRBV9 and TRBJ1-5; D is unresolved. Germline lookup yields CDR1 SGDLS and CDR2 YYNGEE. The CDR3 loop spans 16 amino acids. V was pared by 5 bases and J by 6 bases, with 21 bases between. The CDR3 DNA reads TGTGCCAGCAGAAACCAGTTAAGGATTCGAGGTCAGCCCCAGCATTTT. This gives the protein CASRNQLRIRGQPQHF.

The V and J genes are TRBV10-3 and TRBJ1-5; 10 bases fit TRBD1. The CDR3 spans 15 residues. V was pared by 6 bases and J by 0 bases, with 2 bases of the junction left unmatched. Germline CDR1 reads ENHRY; CDR2 reads SYGVKD. The CDR3: CAIRGTGDSNQPQHF. CDR3 sequence (DNA): TGTGCCATCAGGGGGACAGGGGATAGCAATCAGCCCCAGCATTTT.

The rearrangement links TRBV20-1 to TRBJ2-7; TRBD2 agrees at 9 bases. V was pared by 3 bases and J by 4 bases, with 7 bases of the junction left unmatched. The CDR3 sequence is 14 residues long. The germline CDR1 and CDR2 sequences are DFQATT and SNEGSKA (reference sequence). CDR3 coding DNA: TGCAGTGCTAGTGTGCCTAGCGGGATTTACGAGCAGTACTTC. As protein: CSASVPSGIYEQYF.

The rearrangement joins TRBV5-1 to TRBJ1-4; D gene ambiguous. The germline CDR1 and CDR2 sequences are SGHRS and YFSETQ. V lost 0 bases, J lost 8 bases, and 11 bases lay in between. This CDR3 region has 14 residues. The CDR3 region has the DNA TGCGCCAGCAGCTTGGCCGCTGGGGAGGAAAAACTGTTTTTT. Translation gives CASSLAAGEEKLFF.

This clone has just a few counts. V is TRBV7-9 and J is TRBJ2-5; D might be TRBD2 (6 bases). Germline V gene data show CDR1 as SEHNR and CDR2 as FQNEAQ (reference sequence). Deletions cut 5 bases from V and 4 bases from J, with 11 bases between. This CDR3 spans 13 amino acids. The CDR3 DNA is TGTGCCAGCAGCATTACTAGCAGAGAGACCCAGTACTTC. This translates into CASSITSRETQYF.

This clone has more than one count but fewer than ten. The V call is TRBV5-1, the J call TRBJ1-2; D not certain. Germline CDR1 is SGHRS and CDR2 is YFSETQ. The germline V and J ends were trimmed by 0 bases and 7 bases, with 7 bases remaining between them. The CDR3 has 12 residues. CDR3 nucleotides: TGCGCCAGCAGCTTGGACAGTTTTGGCTACACCTTC. It specifies CASSLDSFGYTF.

The chain combines TRBV28 with TRBJ1-5; 9 bases align to TRBD1. The CDR3 runs 14 residues. The germline V gene has CDR1 MDHEN and CDR2 SYDVKM. V was clipped by 5 bases and J by 4 bases; unmatched bases: 3. CDR3 in DNA: TGTGCCAGCAGTCGGGACAGGGAGAATCAGCCCCAGCATTTT. The encoded protein is CASSRDRENQPQHF.

The chain uses TRBV11-1 and TRBJ2-5; 16 bases agree with TRBD2. CDR1 and CDR2 (germline): SGHAT, FQDESV (reference sequence). The CDR3 sequence is 15 residues long. J lost 8 bases, V lost 4 bases, and 4 bases had no gene match. The CDR3 region is CASSYGTSGGGTQYF. CDR3 nucleotide sequence: TGTGCCAGCAGCTACGGGACTAGCGGGGGGGGCACCCAGTACTTC.

The DNA for the CDR3 is TGTGCCACCAGCGGCGGGACGAATTCCCAAGAGACCCAGTACTTC. Translated, it gives CATSGGTNSQETQYF. The chain recombines TRBV15 with TRBJ2-5, with D possibly being TRBD2 (6 bases). There are 15 residues in the CDR3. Germline CDR1 reads LNHNV; CDR2 reads YYDKDF (reference sequence). The ends were cut back, 5 bases at V and 1 base at J, with 14 bases in the middle.

The CDR3, as DNA: TGCAGCGCACGGCGACAGGGGCTTGGAGAGACCCAGTACTTC. Protein sequence: CSARRQGLGETQYF. The gene calls are TRBV29-1 and TRBJ2-5; 8 nucleotides agree with TRBD1. The germline gives CDR1 SQVTM, CDR2 ANQGSEA. V shed 7 bases and J 4 bases; nucleotides not matched to a gene: 11. This CDR3 spans 14 amino acids.

This chain uses TRBV27 with TRBJ2-1; TRBD2 aligns across 7 bases. CDR3 length equals 16 residues. Per the germline V gene, CDR1 is MNHEY and CDR2 is SMNVEV (reference sequence). The V and J ends lost 4 bases and 1 base, in that order; junction bases with no gene match: 7. CDR3 protein: CASSSASGISYNEQFF. The CDR3, as DNA: TGTGCCAGCAGTTCTGCTAGCGGCATTTCCTACAATGAGCAGTTCTTC.

The chain employs TRBV5-1 and TRBJ2-2, with D tentatively TRBD1 (5 bases). V gave up 0 bases and J gave up 6 bases, with 9 bases separating them. The CDR3 spans 14 residues. Germline values: CDR1 SGHRS, CDR2 YFSETQ. The CDR3 sequence is CASSLGLGPGELFF. The CDR3 coding sequence is TGCGCCAGCAGCTTGGGCCTGGGGCCCGGGGAGCTGTTTTTT.

Concerning this clone itself: This specimen includes other DNA sequences encoding the same CDR3. This chain uses TRBV7-2 with TRBJ1-5; D unresolved. The germline CDR1 and CDR2 sequences are SGHTA and FQGNSA. V was shortened by 1 base and J by 0 bases, with 7 bases between the two germline ends. The CDR3 has 15 amino acids. The DNA of the CDR3 is TGTGCCAGCAGCTTAGGAGGGTATAGCAATCAGCCCCAGCATTTT. Encoded protein: CASSLGGYSNQPQHF.

The genes are TRBV28 and TRBJ2-1, with 8 bases matching TRBD2. CDR1 and CDR2 from the germline V gene are MDHEN and SYDVKM. The CDR3 is made up of 14 amino acids. Trimming at V came to 8 bases and at J to 8 bases, leaving 11 bases not matched to a gene. As DNA, the CDR3 is TGTGCCAGCGGAGGGGACGGGAGGGCCCATGAGCAGTTCTTC. Protein sequence: CASGGDGRAHEQFF. Full variable domain (missing parts from reference TRBV28 and TRBJ2-1): DVKVTQSSRYLVKRTGEKVFLECVQDMDHENMFWYRQDPGLGLRLIYFSYDVKMKEKGDIPEGYSVSREKKERFSLILESASTNQTSMYLCASGGDGRAHEQFFGPGTRLTVL.

The V gene is TRBV28, the J gene TRBJ2-2; 8 bases are shared with TRBD1. The length of the CDR3 is 14 residues. Germline lookup yields CDR1 MDHEN and CDR2 SYDVKM. The V and J ends lost 6 bases and 7 bases, in that order; junction bases with no gene match: 7. The CDR3 sequence is CASRAQGAGGELFF. The CDR3, as DNA: TGTGCCAGCAGGGCTCAGGGGGCGGGCGGGGAGCTGTTTTTT.

This clone came up once. The chain couples TRBV9 to TRBJ1-1; no definite D call. This CDR3 has 14 residues. The germline V gene has CDR1 SGDLS and CDR2 YYNGEE. Trimming cost V 0 bases and J 1 base, with 7 bases left between them. The CDR3 sequence is CASSVDVANTEAFF. The DNA of the CDR3 is TGTGCCAGCAGCGTAGACGTGGCGAACACTGAAGCTTTCTTT.

V usage is TRBV28 and J usage is TRBJ1-5; the D is unclear. Germline CDR1 MDHEN, CDR2 SYDVKM. The CDR3 is made up of 13 amino acids. Trimming left V 8 bases short and J 7 bases short, with 15 bases between. In nucleotides, the CDR3 is TGTGCCAGCCTCCCCACGGGGAACCAGCCCCAGCATTTT. Translated, it gives CASLPTGNQPQHF.

This sequence joins TRBV19 and TRBJ2-5, with D possibly TRBD2 on 7 matching bases. Germline CDR1 and CDR2: LNHDA and SQIVND (reference sequence). CDR3 size: 15 residues. Trimming cost V 7 bases and J 4 bases, with 19 bases left between them. This CDR3 reads CASTPRGAGGETQYF. The CDR3 DNA reads as TGTGCCAGTACCCCCCGGGGGGCCGGCGGAGAGACCCAGTACTTC.

The V gene is TRBV19, the J gene TRBJ1-2, with a tentative D call TRBD1 (6 bases). CDR3 size: 14 residues. The germline V and J ends were trimmed by 8 bases and 7 bases, with 20 bases remaining between them. Germline V lookup: CDR1 LNHDA, CDR2 SQIVND (reference sequence). The CDR3 protein is CASFTLGRGSGYTF. The CDR3 DNA reads TGTGCCAGTTTTACTCTGGGCAGGGGCTCTGGCTACACCTTC.

This clone was recorded once. The chain employs TRBV7-2 and TRBJ2-7; D remains unclear. Germline values: CDR1 SGHTA, CDR2 FQGNSA. Trimming took 4 bases from V and 2 from J, leaving 9 bases between them. The CDR3 is 13 amino acids. The CDR3 region is CASSSVLTYEQYF. DNA of the CDR3: TGTGCCAGCAGCTCAGTATTAACCTACGAGCAGTACTTC.